A single sample is the source of the 14 T cell receptor beta chains below, sequenced in a study of T cells in Graves' hyperthyroidism and ophthalmopathy. The CDR3 regions of TCR beta were amplified from RNA transcripts. The study used the HTBI primer set for a first-round RT-PCR of the TCR CDR3. TCRdb itself ran the multiplex PCR reads through MiXCR, one entry per CDR3 protein. Among about 500,000 distinct CDR3 sequences, around 15% were seen once, and the ten largest hold less than 30%. The sequencing sample was made of blood. The receptors were gathered from a woman aged 25 to 45 with Graves' ophthalmopathy.

This clonotype came up many times. The V gene is TRBV27, the J gene TRBJ1-1, with D possibly TRBD1 on 5 matching bases. The V gene's germline CDR1 is MNHEY and CDR2 SMNVEV (reference sequence). CDR3 length: 16 residues. The V and J ends lost 2 bases and 4 bases respectively, with 17 bases between them. As DNA, the CDR3 is TGTGCCAGCAGTTTAATCGCAACGGGACGGCCCACTGAAGCTTTCTTT. Protein sequence: CASSLIATGRPTEAFF.

As for this clonotype: Being one base from a much bigger clone, this may be a read error. The rearrangement uses TRBV9 and TRBJ2-7; maybe TRBD1 (6 bases). The germline CDR1 and CDR2 sequences are SGDLS and YYNGEE. V gave up 3 bases and J gave up 0 bases, with 7 bases separating them. CDR3 length: 13 amino acids. CDR3 sequence reads: CASSADSSYEQYF. In DNA form, the CDR3 reads TGTGCCAGCAGCGCGGACAGCTCCTACGAGCAGTACTTC.

This clonotype has a single count. The chain is built from TRBV20-1 and TRBJ2-4; 9 bases align to TRBD1. Germline V lookup: CDR1 DFQATT, CDR2 SNEGSKA (reference sequence). V lost 2 bases, J lost 6 bases, and 2 bases stayed unmatched. The CDR3 runs to 13 residues. In DNA form, the CDR3 reads TGCAGTGCTAGATCGGACAGGGGAAACATTCAGTACTTC. This sequence encodes CSARSDRGNIQYF.

As for this clonotype: A junction end diverges from the germline sequence, so it may reflect a read error. The chain joins TRBV9 to TRBJ2-3; D gene uncertain. Germline CDR1 and CDR2: SGDLS and YYNGEE. This CDR3 comprises 14 residues. CDR3 sequence: CASRVGQITDTQYF. In DNA, the CDR3 is TGTGCCAGCAGAGTAGGGCAGATCACAGATACGCAGTATTTT.

Concerning this clonotype: A much larger clone differs from this one at a single base, so this may be a read error. This chain connects TRBV20-1 to TRBJ2-1, with D perhaps matching TRBD1 or TRBD2 (5 bases each). There are 14 residues in the CDR3. Germline lookup yields CDR1 DFQATT and CDR2 SNEGSKA (reference sequence). This CDR3 reads CRARDANQHNEQFF. CDR3 sequence (DNA): TGCCGTGCTAGGGACGCGAATCAACACAATGAGCAGTTCTTC.

The chain couples TRBV20-1 to TRBJ2-1; TRBD2 is a possible D gene (5 bases). CDR1 and CDR2 (germline): DFQATT, SNEGSKA (reference sequence). CDR3 length: 14 residues. With 5 bases removed from V and 0 bases from J, the gap between germline ends came to 11 bases. The CDR3 bases are TGCAGTGCTGCGGACTGGCGCTCCTACAATGAGCAGTTCTTC. Its protein is CSAADWRSYNEQFF.

Many counts were recorded for this clonotype. This sequence joins TRBV28 and TRBJ2-7, with 9 bases fitting TRBD2. Per germline, CDR1 MDHEN and CDR2 SYDVKM. This CDR3 region has 14 residues. V trimming: 2 bases; J trimming: 2 bases; junction bases outside the gene matches: 1. For the CDR3, the DNA is TGTGCCAGCAGTTTAGTAGCGGGGGCCTACGAGCAGTACTTC. This sequence encodes CASSLVAGAYEQYF.

This clonotype was observed a handful of times. The rearrangement uses TRBV9 and TRBJ1-5; D uncertain. Trimming took 3 bases from V and 9 from J, leaving 10 bases between them. Per germline, CDR1 SGDLS and CDR2 YYNGEE. The CDR3 has 12 amino acids. The CDR3 region is CASSAPLMPQHF. The CDR3 DNA sequence: TGTGCCAGCAGCGCACCCCTCATGCCCCAGCATTTT.

This clonotype was seen only a few times. The V call is TRBV4-3, the J call TRBJ1-6, with D unresolved. The ends were cut back, 4 bases at V and 0 bases at J, with 10 bases in the middle. Germline CDR1 is LGHNA and CDR2 is YSLEER. CDR3 length equals 16 residues. The CDR3 DNA reads as TGCGCCAGCAGCCGGCGCATGAGCTCCTATAATTCACCCCTCCACTTT. As protein: CASSRRMSSYNSPLHF.

This clonotype was recorded at least ten times. The chain employs TRBV9 and TRBJ2-7; D gene uncertain. Per germline, CDR1 SGDLS and CDR2 YYNGEE. The CDR3 has 12 residues. V lost 0 bases, J lost 1 base, and 2 bases lay in between. The CDR3 is CASSVVSYEQYF. The CDR3 DNA reads as TGTGCCAGCAGCGTAGTTTCCTACGAGCAGTACTTC.

This clonotype turned up a few times. This chain links TRBV6-2 or TRBV6-3 with TRBJ2-7; maybe TRBD1 (6 bases). Germline lookup yields CDR1 MNHEY and CDR2 SVGEGT. Between the trimmed V and J ends, which lost 2 bases and 2 bases, there was a span of 10 bases. This CDR3 is built from 14 residues. CDR3 residues: CASSYLQGAYEQYF. Written as DNA, the CDR3 is TGTGCCAGCAGTTACCTACAGGGCGCCTACGAGCAGTACTTC.

This clonotype was seen more than once but under ten times. This chain uses TRBV7-2 with TRBJ2-3; D is ambiguous. Per the germline V gene, CDR1 is SGHTA and CDR2 is FQGNSA. V dropped 2 bases and J dropped 0 bases, with 12 bases sitting between them. CDR3 length: 16 residues. CDR3 in DNA: TGTGCCAGCAGCTTAATCCGGCAGCTTAGCACAGATACGCAGTATTTT. Its protein is CASSLIRQLSTDTQYF.

J is TRBJ2-1 and V is TRBV4-1; 7 bases are shared with TRBD2. The V segment lost 5 bases and the J segment 7 bases; nucleotides outside the gene matches: 8. Germline assignment: CDR1 MGHRA and CDR2 YSYEKL. The CDR3 runs to 14 residues. CDR3 nucleotide sequence: TGCGCCAGCAGCGAATGGGTGGGGGGGAATGAGCAGTTCTTC. Its translation is CASSEWVGGNEQFF.

The chain is built from TRBV5-6 and TRBJ2-1; unclear D gene. The V gene's germline CDR1 is SGHDT and CDR2 YYEEEE. Trimming cost V 2 bases and J 9 bases, with 12 bases left between them. The CDR3 sequence is 13 residues long. The CDR3 protein is CASSLPHFTEQFF. The CDR3 nucleotides are TGTGCCAGCAGCTTACCCCATTTTACTGAGCAGTTCTTC.